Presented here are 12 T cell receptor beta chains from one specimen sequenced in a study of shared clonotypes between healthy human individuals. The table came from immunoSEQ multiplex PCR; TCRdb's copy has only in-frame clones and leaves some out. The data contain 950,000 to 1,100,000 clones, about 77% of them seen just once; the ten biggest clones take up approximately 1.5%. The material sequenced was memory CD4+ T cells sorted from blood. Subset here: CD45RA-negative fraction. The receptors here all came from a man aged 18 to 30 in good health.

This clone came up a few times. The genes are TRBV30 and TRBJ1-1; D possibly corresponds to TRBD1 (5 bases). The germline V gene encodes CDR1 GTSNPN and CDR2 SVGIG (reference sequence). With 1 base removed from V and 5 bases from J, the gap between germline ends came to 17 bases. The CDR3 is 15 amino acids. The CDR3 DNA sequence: TGTGCCTGGAGTGCTTCTTGGGGGGTATCAACTGAAGCTTTCTTT. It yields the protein CAWSASWGVSTEAFF.

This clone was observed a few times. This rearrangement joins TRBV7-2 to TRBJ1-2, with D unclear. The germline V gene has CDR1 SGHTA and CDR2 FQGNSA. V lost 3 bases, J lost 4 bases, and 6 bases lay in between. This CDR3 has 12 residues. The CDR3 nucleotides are TGTGCCAGCAGCTTCGGTCCCTATGGCTACACCTTC. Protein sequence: CASSFGPYGYTF. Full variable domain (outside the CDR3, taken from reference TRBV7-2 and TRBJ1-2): GAGVSQSPSNKVTEKGKDVELRCDPISGHTALYWYRQSLGQGLEFLIYFQGNSAPDKSGLPSDRFSAERTGGSVSTLTIQRTQQEDSAVYLCASSFGPYGYTFGSGTRLTVV.

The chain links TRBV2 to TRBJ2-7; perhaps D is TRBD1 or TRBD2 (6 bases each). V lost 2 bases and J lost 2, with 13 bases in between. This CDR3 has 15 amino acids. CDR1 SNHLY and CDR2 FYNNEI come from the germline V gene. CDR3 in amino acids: CASSEYEGGPYEQYF. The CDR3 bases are TGTGCCAGCAGTGAATATGAGGGGGGACCCTACGAGCAGTACTTC.

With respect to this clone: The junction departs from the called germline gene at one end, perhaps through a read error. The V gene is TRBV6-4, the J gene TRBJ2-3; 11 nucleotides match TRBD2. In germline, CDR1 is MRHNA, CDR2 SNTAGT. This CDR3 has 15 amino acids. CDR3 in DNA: TGTGCCAGCAGTCACTCTAGCGGGGGGACAGATACGCAGTATTTT. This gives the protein CASSHSSGGTDTQYF.

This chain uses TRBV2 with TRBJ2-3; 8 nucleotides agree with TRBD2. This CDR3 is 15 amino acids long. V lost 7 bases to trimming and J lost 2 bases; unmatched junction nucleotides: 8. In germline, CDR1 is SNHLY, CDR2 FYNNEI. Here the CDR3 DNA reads TGTGCCAGCAACGAGCGGGAGACGTTCACAGATACGCAGTATTTT. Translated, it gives CASNERETFTDTQYF.

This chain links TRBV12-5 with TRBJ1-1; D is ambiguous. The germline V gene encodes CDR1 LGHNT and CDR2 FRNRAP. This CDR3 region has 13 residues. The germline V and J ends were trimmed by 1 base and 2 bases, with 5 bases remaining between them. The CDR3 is CASGLARNTEAFF. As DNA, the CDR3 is TGTGCTAGTGGTTTGGCTAGAAACACTGAAGCTTTCTTT. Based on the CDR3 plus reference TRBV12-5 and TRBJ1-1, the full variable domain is DARVTQTPRHKVTEMGQEVTMRCQPILGHNTVFWYRQTMMQGLELLAYFRNRAPLDDSGMPKDRFSAEMPDATLATLKIQPSEPRDSAVYFCASGLARNTEAFFGQGTRLTVV.

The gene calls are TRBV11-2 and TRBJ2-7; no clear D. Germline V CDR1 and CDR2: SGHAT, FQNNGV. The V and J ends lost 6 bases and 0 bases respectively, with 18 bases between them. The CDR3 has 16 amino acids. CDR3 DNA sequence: TGTGCCAGCAGGGGTAGGGTCGACGCTAGCTCCTACGAGCAGTACTTC. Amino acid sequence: CASRGRVDASSYEQYF.

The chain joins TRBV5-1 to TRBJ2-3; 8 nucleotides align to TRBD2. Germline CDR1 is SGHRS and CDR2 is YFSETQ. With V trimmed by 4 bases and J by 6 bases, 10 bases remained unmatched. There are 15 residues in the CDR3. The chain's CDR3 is CASSPRGGPEDTQYF. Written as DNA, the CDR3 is TGCGCCAGCAGCCCGCGCGGGGGGCCAGAGGATACGCAGTATTTT.

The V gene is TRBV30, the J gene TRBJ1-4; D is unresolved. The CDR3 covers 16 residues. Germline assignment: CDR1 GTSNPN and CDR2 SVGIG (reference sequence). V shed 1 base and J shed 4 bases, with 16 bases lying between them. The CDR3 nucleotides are TGTGCCTGGAGTGACTCACCGACGGCAATTAATGAAAAACTGTTTTTT. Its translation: CAWSDSPTAINEKLFF.

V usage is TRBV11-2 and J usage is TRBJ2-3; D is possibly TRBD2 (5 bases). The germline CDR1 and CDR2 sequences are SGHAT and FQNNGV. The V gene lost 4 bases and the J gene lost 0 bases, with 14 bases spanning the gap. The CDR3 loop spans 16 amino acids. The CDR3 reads CASSSPTGVSTDTQYF. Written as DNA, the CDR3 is TGTGCCAGCAGCTCACCGACCGGGGTGAGCACAGATACGCAGTATTTT. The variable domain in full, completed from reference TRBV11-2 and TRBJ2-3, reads EAGVAQSPRYKIIEKRQSVAFWCNPISGHATLYWYQQILGQGPKLLIQFQNNGVVDDSQLPKDRFSAERLKGVDSTLKIQPAKLEDSAVYLCASSSPTGVSTDTQYFGPGTRLTVL.

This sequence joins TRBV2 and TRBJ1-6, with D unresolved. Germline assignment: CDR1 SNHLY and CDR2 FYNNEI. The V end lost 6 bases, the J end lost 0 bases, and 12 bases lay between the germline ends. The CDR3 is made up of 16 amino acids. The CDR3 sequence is CASSPDKSSYNSPLHF. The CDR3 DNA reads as TGTGCCAGCAGCCCAGACAAGAGCTCCTATAATTCACCCCTCCACTTT.

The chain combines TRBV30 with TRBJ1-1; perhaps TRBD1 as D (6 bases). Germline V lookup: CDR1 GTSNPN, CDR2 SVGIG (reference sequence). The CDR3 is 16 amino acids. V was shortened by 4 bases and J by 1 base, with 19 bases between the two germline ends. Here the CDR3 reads CAWKLSKGTPNTEAFF. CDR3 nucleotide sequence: TGTGCCTGGAAACTTTCAAAAGGGACACCGAACACTGAAGCTTTCTTT.